These 13 T cell receptor beta chains were sequenced from one sample in a study of cytomegalovirus exposure and HLA in healthy donors. PCR involved 60 Vbeta and 13 Jbeta primers. Repertoires were generated with immunoSEQ multiplex PCR, while TCRdb's copy carries only in-frame clones and drops some. The table shows about 120,000 clones, with 81% occurring only once. The material sequenced was PBMCs. The source is a woman aged 40 to 50 in good health and CMV-seronegative.

The rearrangement joins TRBV5-5 to TRBJ2-7; 7 nucleotides align to TRBD2. The V gene end was trimmed by 3 bases and the J gene end by 4 bases; junction bases not matched to a gene: 16. CDR1 and CDR2 from the germline V gene are SGHKS and YYEKEE (reference sequence). The CDR3 consists of 17 residues. The CDR3: CASSSPITSAHWYEQYF. CDR3 DNA: TGTGCCAGCAGCTCCCCGATCACTAGCGCCCACTGGTACGAGCAGTACTTC.

A remark on this clone: Mismatch with germline at one junction end may stem from a read error. V is TRBV7-9 and J is TRBJ1-1; D gene uncertain. The CDR3 is made up of 15 amino acids. Germline CDR1 is SEHNR and CDR2 is FQNEAQ (reference sequence). The CDR3 region has the DNA TGTTCCAGCAGCTTAGCGTCGGGGAAAGACACTGAAGCTTTCTTT. Translated: CSSSLASGKDTEAFF.

A few counts support this clone. The chain is built from TRBV5-1 and TRBJ2-7, with D uncertain. The germline gives CDR1 SGHRS, CDR2 YFSETQ. Trimming cost V 0 bases and J 3 bases, with 13 bases left between them. This CDR3 region has 15 residues. The CDR3 loop is CASSLDLSRNYEQYF. CDR3 DNA sequence: TGCGCCAGCAGCTTGGATCTTAGCAGAAACTACGAGCAGTACTTC.

This chain links TRBV11-1 with TRBJ1-2; 9 nucleotides match TRBD1. This CDR3 contains 15 residues. The germline gives CDR1 SGHAT, CDR2 FQDESV (reference sequence). V shed 3 bases, J shed 7 bases, and the junction held 9 bases outside the gene matches. In DNA form, the CDR3 reads TGTGCCAGCAGCTTGGGACAGGGACGTCATCTTGGCTACACCTTC. Translating it yields CASSLGQGRHLGYTF.

This chain uses TRBV18 with TRBJ2-7, with 8 positions matching TRBD1. This CDR3 spans 14 amino acids. The junction had 8 bases not matched to a gene; V was cut back by 4 bases and J by 6 bases. Germline CDR1 reads KGHSH; CDR2 reads LQKENI. CDR3 nucleotides: TGTGCCAGCTCACTGTCCAGGACAGGGCTCGAGCAGTACTTC. This codes for CASSLSRTGLEQYF.

The chain uses TRBV7-9 and TRBJ1-2; D is unresolved. V was shortened by 7 bases and J by 4 bases, with 16 bases between the two germline ends. CDR3 size: 14 residues. Per germline, CDR1 SEHNR and CDR2 FQNEAQ (reference sequence). The CDR3 DNA follows: TGTGCCAGCACTACTGGGGAGGAGGGCTATGGCTACACCTTC. Its protein is CASTTGEEGYGYTF.

The rearrangement joins TRBV5-4 to TRBJ2-7; 10 nucleotides align to TRBD2. Germline V lookup: CDR1 SGHNT, CDR2 YYREEE (reference sequence). The CDR3 length is 15 residues. Trimming cost V 3 bases and J 3 bases; bases outside gene matches: 6. The CDR3 DNA follows: TGTGCCAGCAGCTCTTCTAGCGGGGGACACTACGAGCAGTACTTC. Translation gives CASSSSSGGHYEQYF. Combining the CDR3 with reference TRBV5-4 and TRBJ2-7 gives the whole variable domain ETGVTQSPTHLIKTRGQQVTLRCSSQSGHNTVSWYQQALGQGPQFIFQYYREEENGRGNFPPRFSGLQFPNYSSELNVNALELDDSALYLCASSSSSGGHYEQYFGPGTRLTVT.

The chain joins TRBV5-4 to TRBJ2-4, with 7 nucleotides matching TRBD2. With V trimmed by 4 bases and J by 5 bases, 6 bases remained unmatched. In germline, CDR1 is SGHNT, CDR2 YYREEE (reference sequence). This CDR3 spans 14 amino acids. CDR3: CASSGLGAENIQYF. The CDR3 DNA is TGTGCCAGCAGCGGACTAGGGGCCGAAAACATTCAGTACTTC.

The rearrangement uses TRBV20-1 and TRBJ1-2; TRBD1 matches at 8 bases. Per the germline V gene, CDR1 is DFQATT and CDR2 is SNEGSKA (reference sequence). The CDR3 loop spans 11 amino acids. This CDR3 reads CEAGGYYGYTF. DNA of the CDR3: TGCGAGGCAGGGGGCTACTATGGCTACACCTTC.

The chain links TRBV27 to TRBJ2-1, with 14 bases aligning to TRBD2. Germline CDR1 reads MNHEY; CDR2 reads SMNVEV (reference sequence). The V and J ends lost 0 bases and 1 base, in that order; junction bases with no gene match: 8. The CDR3 is 20 residues long. The CDR3 is CASSLSRGLAGEGSYNEQFF. The CDR3, as DNA: TGTGCCAGCAGTTTATCCAGGGGACTAGCGGGGGAGGGGTCCTACAATGAGCAGTTCTTC.

This chain uses TRBV27 with TRBJ2-7; TRBD1 is a possible D gene (6 bases). Germline loops: CDR1 MNHEY, CDR2 SMNVEV (reference sequence). V lost 6 bases to trimming and J lost 4 bases, with 13 bases between them. The CDR3 sequence is 13 residues long. The CDR3 here is CASRTLQGYEQYF. The CDR3, as DNA: TGTGCCAGCAGGACTCTACAGGGTTACGAGCAGTACTTC.

V gene TRBV9 combines with J gene TRBJ1-1; D not resolved. Per the germline V gene, CDR1 is SGDLS and CDR2 is YYNGEE. With 4 bases removed from V and 3 bases from J, the gap between germline ends came to 10 bases. CDR3 size: 13 residues. The CDR3 is CASSRREDTEAFF. The CDR3 DNA reads TGTGCCAGCAGCCGACGGGAAGACACTGAAGCTTTCTTT.

DNA of the CDR3: TGTGCCAGCTCACCCCTTAAATCGGGGAGGACTGAAGCTTTCTTT. Its translation is CASSPLKSGRTEAFF. The rearrangement links TRBV18 to TRBJ1-1; D unresolved. CDR3 length: 15 residues. V was clipped by 3 bases and J by 5 bases, with 16 bases between them. The germline V gene encodes CDR1 KGHSH and CDR2 LQKENI.